This entry lists 24 T cell receptor beta chains sequenced from one sample in a study of T cells expressing NK-cell markers. TCRdb reprocessed the 5' RACE reads, with one entry per CDR3 protein and no DNA. The sample includes about 460,000 distinct CDR3 sequences. Material: blood T cells: a sorted CD56 or NKG2C T cell subset, CD4+ or CD8+ T cells, or bulk PBMC T cells (not recorded which). These receptors all come from a woman between 45 and 60 years old in good health.

V and J are TRBV5-6 and TRBJ1-5. This CDR3 has 15 residues. Germline-derived CDR1 and CDR2 are SGHDT and YYEEEE. This CDR3 reads CASSSGGRALEPQHF.

The gene calls are TRBV7-2 and TRBJ2-2; without DNA, the TCRdb call of TRBD2 cannot be checked. This CDR3 has 13 residues. Germline CDR1 SGHTA, CDR2 FQGNSA. CDR3 residues: CASSPGTPRELFF.

V gene TRBV4-2 combines with J gene TRBJ2-3; the D call from TCRdb, TRBD2, cannot be confirmed without DNA. The CDR3 spans 17 residues. In germline, CDR1 is LGHNA, CDR2 YNFKEQ. This CDR3 reads CASSPGGGRAHTDTQYF.

The chain links TRBV11-2 to TRBJ2-1; the D call of TRBD2 rests on TCRdb alone, since no DNA is present to check it. The CDR3 sequence is 19 residues long. Germline V gene sequence: CDR1 SGHAT, CDR2 FQNNGV. The CDR3 is CASSPASRVGLSSYNEQFF.

This chain joins TRBV7-9 and TRBJ2-1; the TRBD1 assignment by TCRdb is unverifiable without DNA. Germline loops: CDR1 SEHNR, CDR2 FQNEAQ (reference sequence). The CDR3 is 15 residues long. CDR3 residues: CASSFPGTGEFEQFF.

The chain links TRBV7-2 to TRBJ1-4; TCRdb reports TRBD1, a call that lacks DNA to check it against. Germline CDR1 is SGHTA and CDR2 is FQGNSA. The CDR3 is 15 residues long. The CDR3 is CASSLQTAGNEKLFF.

The genes are TRBV5-1 and TRBJ2-5; TCRdb returns TRBD2, unconfirmable since there is no DNA. In germline, CDR1 is SGHRS, CDR2 YFSETQ. The CDR3 is 14 amino acids. The CDR3 loop is CASFQGPGQETQYF. The complete variable domain, with remaining parts taken from reference TRBV5-1 and TRBJ2-5, reads KAGVTQTPRYLIKTRGQQVTLSCSPISGHRSVSWYQQTPGQGLQFLFEYFSETQRNKGNFPGRFSGRQFSNSRSEMNVSTLELGDSALYLCASFQGPGQETQYFGPGTRLLVL.

The V and J genes are TRBV11-2 and TRBJ2-2. In germline, CDR1 is SGHAT, CDR2 FQNNGV. This CDR3 contains 13 residues. CDR3 protein: CASSFIRTGELFF.

The chain joins TRBV10-2 to TRBJ2-2; TCRdb indicates TRBD2, and absent DNA this call remains unverified. Germline V lookup: CDR1 WSHSY, CDR2 SAAADI. There are 17 residues in the CDR3. Here the CDR3 reads CASLLLAGAAPTGELFF.

The V call is TRBV12-3 or TRBV12-4, the J call TRBJ2-3. The CDR3 consists of 15 residues. CDR3 sequence: CASSLKKRFTDTQYF.

The rearrangement links TRBV5-8 to TRBJ2-2; checking the TCRdb D call of TRBD1 is not possible without DNA. Germline CDR1 is SGHTS and CDR2 is YDEGEE. The CDR3 consists of 16 residues. CDR3 sequence: CASSLRRGANTGELFF.

V gene TRBV19 combines with J gene TRBJ1-4. Germline CDR1 LNHDA, CDR2 SQIVND (reference sequence). The CDR3 covers 14 residues. The CDR3: CASGPRLGTEKLFF.

V is TRBV3-1 and J is TRBJ2-7; lacking DNA, the TRBD1 call made by TCRdb goes unchecked. The CDR3 loop spans 16 amino acids. In germline, CDR1 is LGHDT, CDR2 YNNKEL (reference sequence). This CDR3 is CASSQVIGAGVAEQYF.

V is TRBV29-1 and J is TRBJ2-4; absent DNA, TCRdb's TRBD1 call cannot be checked. This CDR3 has 13 amino acids. Germline CDR1 and CDR2: SQVTM and ANQGSEA. The CDR3: CSVELGRGNIQYF.

The chain employs TRBV2 and TRBJ1-1. Germline values: CDR1 SNHLY, CDR2 FYNNEI. This CDR3 has 12 residues. The CDR3 loop is CASSEAVTEAFF. Using reference TRBV2 and TRBJ1-1 for the parts outside the CDR3, the full variable domain is EPEVTQTPSHQVTQMGQEVILRCVPISNHLYFYWYRQILGQKVEFLVSFYNNEISEKSEIFDDQFSVERPDGSNFTLKIRSTKLEDSAMYFCASSEAVTEAFFGQGTRLTVV.

CDR3 sequence: CASSLTTGRWETQYF. The chain carries TRBV7-3 and TRBJ2-5; TCRdb calls TRBD1, which cannot be checked without DNA. CDR1 and CDR2 (germline): SGHTA, FQGTGA. The CDR3 has 15 residues.

The rearrangement uses TRBV27 and TRBJ1-1; TCRdb picks TRBD1, but there is no DNA to check that call. Germline V gives CDR1 MNHEY, CDR2 SMNVEV (reference sequence). The CDR3 consists of 14 residues. CDR3 residues: CASSSNVRDPEAFF.

The gene calls are TRBV20-1 and TRBJ2-2; the TCRdb call, TRBD1, lacks DNA for checking. The CDR3 contains 15 residues. From germline, CDR1 is DFQATT and CDR2 SNEGSKA (reference sequence). The CDR3 is CSASNPQRNAGELFF.

This rearrangement joins TRBV5-5 to TRBJ2-1; TCRdb outputs TRBD1, but without DNA this stays unchecked. CDR3 length: 18 residues. Germline V gives CDR1 SGHKS, CDR2 YYEKEE (reference sequence). The CDR3 reads CASSLSPGTGLNSDEQFF.

The gene calls are TRBV5-1 and TRBJ2-6; the D gene TCRdb calls, TRBD1, cannot be checked with no DNA. The CDR3 is 18 amino acids. Germline CDR1 SGHRS, CDR2 YFSETQ. The CDR3 region is CASSLVGTGISGANVLTF.

The chain's CDR3 is CASTPGGNQETQYF. The chain carries TRBV25-1 and TRBJ2-5; with no DNA, the TCRdb D assignment of TRBD1 cannot be verified. Germline assignment: CDR1 MGHDK and CDR2 SYGVNS. The CDR3 contains 14 residues.

This chain's CDR3 is CASGGASNTGELFF. The V gene is TRBV5-1, the J gene TRBJ2-2; with no DNA, the TCRdb D assignment of TRBD1 cannot be verified. CDR3 size: 14 residues. Per the germline V gene, CDR1 is SGHRS and CDR2 is YFSETQ. The full variable domain, in which reference TRBV5-1 and TRBJ2-2 provide the parts outside the CDR3, is KAGVTQTPRYLIKTRGQQVTLSCSPISGHRSVSWYQQTPGQGLQFLFEYFSETQRNKGNFPGRFSGRQFSNSRSEMNVSTLELGDSALYLCASGGASNTGELFFGEGSRLTVL.

The chain recombines TRBV27 with TRBJ2-7; without DNA, the TCRdb call of TRBD1 cannot be checked. Germline V CDR1 and CDR2: MNHEY, SMNVEV (reference sequence). This CDR3 is 16 amino acids long. The CDR3 here is CASSPHGGISSYEQYF.

V gene TRBV12-3 or TRBV12-4 combines with J gene TRBJ1-1; the D gene TCRdb calls, TRBD1, cannot be checked with no DNA. This CDR3 contains 14 residues. The CDR3: CASRETGVGTEAFF.